The next 11 T cell receptor beta chains were all read from a single sample in a study of Ad26.COV2.S vaccination and SARS-CoV-2 variants. Treatment denoted: roughly 18 received Ad26.COV2.S at low or high dose, single or two shots; a few received placebo; per-sample allocation not given. Specimens were obtained on day 63 following the first vaccine or placebo injection. Assay used: immunoSEQ multiplex PCR; TCRdb lists only in-frame clones, some missing. The sample has roughly 320,000 clones, around 81% seen once. This material consisted of peripheral blood, taken in a trial of Ad26.COV2.S vaccine versus placebo. The receptor set was obtained from a person between 18 and 60 years old who received the Ad26.COV2.S COVID-19 vaccine or a placebo.

This clone was seen a handful of times. This chain uses TRBV5-6 with TRBJ1-6; D not certain. The CDR3 runs to 14 residues. The germline V gene encodes CDR1 SGHDT and CDR2 YYEEEE. Trimming took off 0 bases at V and 8 bases at J, with 9 bases between the two ends. Here the CDR3 DNA reads TGTGCCAGCAGCTTGGTGTCAGGTGATTCACCCCTCCACTTT. It codes for CASSLVSGDSPLHF.

The chain combines TRBV28 with TRBJ2-3; D gene unclear. Germline CDR1 is MDHEN and CDR2 is SYDVKM. This CDR3 comprises 11 residues. V gave up 2 bases and J gave up 5 bases, with 2 bases separating them. The DNA for the CDR3 is TGTGCCAGCAGTTTAGAAGATACGCAGTATTTT. This translates into CASSLEDTQYF.

This chain joins TRBV19 and TRBJ1-5; 7 bases map to TRBD1. Germline loops: CDR1 LNHDA, CDR2 SQIVND (reference sequence). The CDR3 spans 15 residues. V dropped 1 base and J dropped 4; count of bases not matched to a gene: 4. CDR3 DNA: TGTGCCAGTAGTATAGGAACAGGGGCAAATCAGCCCCAGCATTTT. Protein sequence: CASSIGTGANQPQHF.

The CDR3 reads CASSATRSSPLHF. The CDR3 nucleotides read TGTGCCAGCAGCGCGACCAGGAGTTCACCCCTCCACTTT. The chain has TRBV3-1 (or the pseudogene TRBV3-2) and TRBJ1-6; D gene ambiguous. The CDR3 has 13 residues. V was cut by 5 bases and J by 9 bases, with 11 bases left in between. The germline CDR1 and CDR2 sequences are LGHDT and YNNKEL (reference sequence).

This rearrangement joins TRBV12-5 to TRBJ2-3; 10 positions match TRBD1. The CDR3 has 20 amino acids. The germline V gene encodes CDR1 LGHNT and CDR2 FRNRAP. Unmatched junction bases numbered 18, after V lost 3 bases and J lost 3 bases. The CDR3 nucleotides read TGTGCTAGTGGTTTATCGAAATTGACAGGGGGCGCTTCGGGGACAGATACGCAGTATTTT. Protein product: CASGLSKLTGGASGTDTQYF.

This clone was found a few times. The chain uses TRBV5-4 and TRBJ1-6, with 10 positions matching TRBD1. There are 16 residues in the CDR3. Germline trimming cut 2 bases from V and 8 bases from J; bases unmatched to any gene: 7. CDR1 SGHNT and CDR2 YYREEE come from the germline V gene (reference sequence). The CDR3 coding sequence is TGTGCCAGCAGCTTTCCGACAGGGGGCTCGGATTCACCCCTCCACTTT. Translation: CASSFPTGGSDSPLHF.

This chain connects TRBV7-9 to TRBJ2-4; 9 nucleotides match TRBD1. The germline V gene encodes CDR1 SEHNR and CDR2 FQNEAQ (reference sequence). The CDR3 is made up of 17 amino acids. V gave up 6 bases and J gave up 14 bases; unmatched junction bases: 23. The CDR3 DNA is TGTGCCAGCAGATCTACAGACAGGGGGAATAATCGGGAGGATGAGTACTTC. Translating gives CASRSTDRGNNREDEYF.

This chain uses TRBV27 with TRBJ2-5; D may be TRBD2 (6 bases). Germline CDR1 and CDR2: MNHEY and SMNVEV (reference sequence). The CDR3 totals 15 residues. Trimming cost V 6 bases and J 1 base, with 15 bases left between them. DNA for the CDR3: TGTGCCAGCAGACCCATCCACGGGAGCCAAGAGACCCAGTACTTC. Residues: CASRPIHGSQETQYF.

The CDR3 here is CSVLDRGYGYTF. The CDR3 coding sequence is TGCAGCGTTCTTGATAGGGGCTATGGCTACACCTTC. V gene TRBV29-1 combines with J gene TRBJ1-2; perhaps TRBD1 as D (5 bases). Looked up from germline, CDR1 is SQVTM and CDR2 is ANQGSEA. This CDR3 has 12 residues. Deletions cut 5 bases from V and 4 bases from J, with 11 bases between.

This chain links TRBV5-4 with TRBJ1-1; D is uncertain. V gave up 4 bases and J gave up 0 bases, with 7 bases separating them. CDR3 length: 13 amino acids. Germline CDR1 is SGHNT and CDR2 is YYREEE (reference sequence). The CDR3 nucleotides are TGTGCCAGCAGCGTCGAGATGAACACTGAAGCTTTCTTT. Translated: CASSVEMNTEAFF. The full variable domain, completed using reference TRBV5-4 and TRBJ1-1, is ETGVTQSPTHLIKTRGQQVTLRCSSQSGHNTVSWYQQALGQGPQFIFQYYREEENGRGNFPPRFSGLQFPNYSSELNVNALELDDSALYLCASSVEMNTEAFFGQGTRLTVV.

V and J are TRBV14 and TRBJ1-1; TRBD1 agrees at 10 bases. The J segment lost 10 bases and the V segment lost 1 base, leaving 9 bases of the junction unmatched. From germline, CDR1 is SGHDN and CDR2 FVKESK. The CDR3 has 15 amino acids. The CDR3 DNA follows: TGTGCCAGCAGCCAAGTCGGGACAGGGGTCTCCCGAGCTTTCTTT. Amino acid sequence: CASSQVGTGVSRAFF.